Listed below are T cell receptor beta chains from one sample, sequenced in a study of T cell repertoires in cytomegalovirus infection. TCRdb used MiXCR to reprocess the reads, holding one entry per CDR3 protein. This sample has 400,000 to 550,000 distinct CDR3 sequences, with approximately 10% found just once. The sample comprised PBMCs. All receptors derive from a human donor in good health (CMV status not recorded). Some clones in this sample may be carry-over from other donors' samples. Each CDR3 is given with its conserved first and last residue. D genes are given only for firm matches. Where a row states a size, it is once, few, many or the class of an expanded clone; other rows omit it.

V gene	D gene	clone size	J gene	CDR3 protein	CDR3 DNA
TRBV12-3/TRBV12-4	-	many	TRBJ2-1	CASPGANSYNEQFF	TGTGCCAGCCCCGGGGCAAACTCCTACAATGAGCAGTTCTTC
TRBV14	-	-	TRBJ2-7	CASSPRTTYEQYF	TGTGCCAGCAGCCCAAGGACTACCTACGAGCAGTACTTC
TRBV18	-	-	TRBJ1-5	CASSPRPAALYSNQPQHF	TGTGCCAGCTCACCTAGACCGGCAGCGCTGTATAGCAATCAGCCCCAGCATTTT
TRBV7-9	-	many	TRBJ2-3	CASSLVAGLKDTQYF	TGTGCCAGCAGCTTAGTGGCAGGATTAAAAGATACGCAGTATTTT
TRBV7-2	-	many	TRBJ2-1	CASSPRQLYNEQFF	TGTGCCAGCAGCCCTCGACAGTTATACAATGAGCAGTTCTTC
TRBV12-3/TRBV12-4	-	many	TRBJ2-7	CASSFSRGAYEQYF	TGTGCCAGCAGTTTCTCTCGCGGGGCCTACGAGCAGTACTTC
TRBV3-1	-	few	TRBJ2-7	CASSRVHGGEQYF	TGTGCCAGCAGCCGCGTCCACGGCGGCGAGCAGTACTTC
TRBV5-4	-	-	TRBJ1-1	CASSLMGGAVSTEAFF	TGTGCCAGCAGCTTGATGGGGGGCGCGGTGAGCACTGAAGCTTTCTTT
TRBV5-5	-	many	TRBJ2-1	CASSLDGTPYNEQFF	TGTGCCAGCAGCTTGGATGGGACACCCTACAATGAGCAGTTCTTC
TRBV9	-	-	TRBJ2-2	CASSVEGIVGELFF	TGTGCCAGCAGCGTAGAAGGGATCGTCGGGGAGCTGTTTTTT
TRBV7-9	TRBD2	-	TRBJ2-5	CASSLEGTTRWDQYF	TGTGCCAGCAGCTTAGAAGGGACTACCCGCTGGGACCAGTACTTC
TRBV27	-	-	TRBJ1-5	CASSPWRYNQPQHF	TGTGCCAGCAGTCCCTGGCGCTACAATCAGCCCCAGCATTTT
TRBV20-1	TRBD2	many	TRBJ2-1	CSAGTSGSNEQFF	TGCAGTGCTGGGACTAGCGGGAGCAATGAGCAGTTCTTC
TRBV29-1	-	many	TRBJ2-2	CSVAWGPGELFF	TGCAGCGTTGCGTGGGGGCCCGGGGAGCTGTTTTTT
TRBV7-2	TRBD2	many	TRBJ2-3	CASSLDRGRTDTQYF	TGTGCCAGCAGCTTAGATCGCGGGAGGACAGATACGCAGTATTTT
TRBV10-3	TRBD1	-	TRBJ2-7	CATKTGGNTYEQYF	TGTGCCACCAAGACAGGGGGAAACACCTACGAGCAGTACTTC
TRBV28	TRBD2	-	TRBJ2-2	CASRGTSGTGGELFF	TGTGCCAGCAGGGGGACTAGCGGGACTGGCGGGGAGCTGTTTTTT
TRBV7-2	TRBD1	many	TRBJ2-3	CASSLYYRGAYDTQYF	TGTGCCAGCAGCTTATACTACAGGGGCGCTTATGATACGCAGTATTTT
TRBV20-1	-	many	TRBJ1-1	CSAIRSGLLNTEAFF	TGCAGTGCTATAAGATCGGGACTGCTGAACACTGAAGCTTTCTTT
TRBV5-1	-	few	TRBJ2-2	CASSLSSDGTGELFF	TGCGCCAGCAGCTTGTCGAGTGATGGCACCGGGGAGCTGTTTTTT
TRBV7-2	-	many	TRBJ2-5	CASSPRTYAGETQYF	TGTGCCAGCAGCCCCCGGACATACGCAGGGGAGACCCAGTACTTC
TRBV24-1	TRBD2	-	TRBJ2-1	CATSGTGGKYNEQFF	TGTGCCACCAGTGGAACGGGGGGGAAGTACAATGAGCAGTTCTTC
TRBV5-1	-	few	TRBJ2-5	CASSTGYREETQYF	TGCGCCAGCAGCACCGGTTACAGGGAAGAGACCCAGTACTTC
TRBV5-1	TRBD1	-	TRBJ1-1	CASSLGHSTGVGTEAFF	TGCGCCAGCAGCTTGGGACACTCTACAGGGGTTGGCACTGAAGCTTTCTTT
TRBV2	TRBD2	few	TRBJ2-5	CASSSVAGGRQETQYF	TGTGCCAGCAGTTCCGTAGCGGGAGGGAGGCAAGAGACCCAGTACTTC
TRBV19	-	-	TRBJ2-6	CASSIGAGANVLTF	TGTGCCAGTAGTATCGGGGCCGGGGCCAACGTCCTGACTTTC
TRBV7-2	-	many	TRBJ1-5	CASSVQGQSNQPQHF	TGTGCCAGCAGCGTTCAAGGACAGAGCAATCAGCCCCAGCATTTT